These T cell receptor beta chains were read from a single sample in a study of T cells after yellow fever vaccination. TCRdb re-called the 5' RACE reads with MiXCR, one entry per CDR3 protein. The sample consists of roughly 500,000 distinct CDR3 sequences, roughly 19% of them appearing once. The sequences come from PBMCs, collected 15 days after the yellow fever booster vaccination. The source is a young man who received the YFV17D yellow fever vaccine. Each CDR3 is given with its conserved first and last residue. The D gene is left open where the match is weak. Clone size is stated in some rows and not others, as once, few, many or a class when expanded.

size: few
V: TRBV6-1
J: TRBJ2-7
D: -
DNA: TGTGCCAGCAGGACCTCCCCGGGACTTCCATACGAGCAGTACTTC
CDR3: CASRTSPGLPYEQYF

size: few
V: TRBV5-5
J: TRBJ2-7
D: TRBD1
DNA: TGTGCCAGCAGCTTGGAGGGGGCGGGCGCCTACGAGCAGTACTTC
CDR3: CASSLEGAGAYEQYF

size: few
V: TRBV15
J: TRBJ2-7
D: -
DNA: TGTGCCACCAGCAGAGTCCGGGACACCCTTTACGAGCAGTACTTC
CDR3: CATSRVRDTLYEQYF

size: few
V: TRBV12-3/TRBV12-4
J: TRBJ2-1
D: -
DNA: TGTGCCAGCAGTTTTAACGTTCAGGGCCAACAGTTCTTC
CDR3: CASSFNVQGQQFF

size: -
V: TRBV6-2/TRBV6-3
J: TRBJ2-1
D: TRBD2
DNA: TGTGCCAGCAGTTACCGGGGGACTAGCCGGACCTACAATGAGCAGTTCTTC
CDR3: CASSYRGTSRTYNEQFF

size: -
V: TRBV5-1
J: TRBJ2-7
D: -
DNA: TGCGCCAGCAGCTTGGACCCACAGTCTCTCACCTACGAGCAGTACTTC
CDR3: CASSLDPQSLTYEQYF

size: -
V: TRBV28
J: TRBJ2-3
D: TRBD1
DNA: TGTGCCAGCAGTTTATCCGGACAGGGCATCACAGATACGCAGTATTTT
CDR3: CASSLSGQGITDTQYF

size: -
V: TRBV5-5
J: TRBJ2-3
D: -
DNA: TGTGCCAGCAGCTTGGAGGATCAGACAGGAGGCACAGATACGCAGTATTTT
CDR3: CASSLEDQTGGTDTQYF

size: few
V: TRBV29-1
J: TRBJ2-7
D: TRBD1
DNA: TGCAGCGTGACGGGACAGGGGGTCCAGCACGAGCAGTACTTC
CDR3: CSVTGQGVQHEQYF

size: -
V: TRBV20-1
J: TRBJ1-1
D: TRBD1
DNA: TGCAGTGTAATGGAGACAGGGGCGAACACTGAAGCTTTCTTT
CDR3: CSVMETGANTEAFF

size: -
V: TRBV5-1
J: TRBJ2-5
D: TRBD1
DNA: TGCGCCAGCAGCGCTGGACAGGTCGAGACCCAGTACTTC
CDR3: CASSAGQVETQYF

size: -
V: TRBV7-8
J: TRBJ2-5
D: -
DNA: TGTGCCAGCAGCTTAAGGGTCAGGCCTCAAGAGACCCAGTACTTC
CDR3: CASSLRVRPQETQYF

size: few
V: TRBV7-9
J: TRBJ1-5
D: TRBD1
DNA: TGTGCCAGCAGCTTAGGGACAGGAATTCAGCCCCAGCATTTT
CDR3: CASSLGTGIQPQHF

size: few
V: TRBV5-1
J: TRBJ1-1
D: -
DNA: TGCGCCAGCATGCTTACGGGCGGCCGCACTGAAGCTTTCTTT
CDR3: CASMLTGGRTEAFF

size: few
V: TRBV27
J: TRBJ2-7
D: TRBD2
DNA: TGTGCCAGCAGTCCCCCCACTAGCGGGAGACCTGTTTACGAGCAGTACTTC
CDR3: CASSPPTSGRPVYEQYF

size: -
V: TRBV24-1
J: TRBJ2-1
D: -
DNA: TGTGCCACCAGTGGTCCGGGCGGCACCTACAATGAGCAGTTCTTC
CDR3: CATSGPGGTYNEQFF

size: few
V: TRBV2
J: TRBJ2-7
D: -
DNA: TGTGCCAGCAGTGATTTGGGGTCTTTAGACGAGCAGTACTTC
CDR3: CASSDLGSLDEQYF

size: few
V: TRBV20-1
J: TRBJ2-3
D: TRBD2
DNA: TGCAGTGCTTTTTGGGAGCGGGGAAGCACAGATACGCAGTATTTT
CDR3: CSAFWERGSTDTQYF

size: once
V: TRBV29-1
J: TRBJ2-5
D: TRBD2
DNA: TGCAGCCTCGGGAGGGCCGACCAAGAGACCCAGTACTTC
CDR3: CSLGRADQETQYF

size: -
V: TRBV3-1
J: TRBJ2-2
D: TRBD1
DNA: TGTGCCAGCAGCCGGGACAGGATTGTCACCGGGGAGCTGTTTTTT
CDR3: CASSRDRIVTGELFF

size: few
V: TRBV20-1
J: TRBJ1-2
D: -
DNA: TGCAGTGCAACCCAGGCAGGGGTCTATGGCTACACCTTC
CDR3: CSATQAGVYGYTF

size: few
V: TRBV7-2
J: TRBJ2-3
D: -
DNA: TGTGCCAGCAGCTTCGCACGGGGAATGGCAGATACGCAGTATTTT
CDR3: CASSFARGMADTQYF

size: -
V: TRBV28
J: TRBJ1-2
D: TRBD1
DNA: TGTGCCAGCAGAGTTATGTGGACAGGACGATATGGCTACACCTTC
CDR3: CASRVMWTGRYGYTF

size: -
V: TRBV18
J: TRBJ2-5
D: -
DNA: TGTGCCAGCTCACCACCGGGCGGGGAAGAGACCCAGTACTTC
CDR3: CASSPPGGEETQYF

size: -
V: TRBV7-8
J: TRBJ2-1
D: TRBD2
DNA: TGTGCCAGCCGAGCGGGAATAAGCAATGAGCAGTTCTTC
CDR3: CASRAGISNEQFF

size: -
V: TRBV6-5
J: TRBJ2-5
D: TRBD2
DNA: TGTGCCAGCAGTTACTATTGGGGGGGAGAGACCCAGTACTTC
CDR3: CASSYYWGGETQYF

size: -
V: TRBV12-3/TRBV12-4
J: TRBJ1-2
D: TRBD1
DNA: TGTGCCAGCTCTTCCGGGACAGGGGCCGACTATGGCTACACCTTC
CDR3: CASSSGTGADYGYTF

size: -
V: TRBV19
J: TRBJ2-5
D: TRBD2
DNA: TGTGCCAGTAGTAGGACTAGCGGGCCTCAAGAGACCCAGTACTTC
CDR3: CASSRTSGPQETQYF

size: few
V: TRBV20-1
J: TRBJ2-1
D: TRBD2
DNA: TGCAGTGCCCAACTAGCGGAAGAGCAGTTCTTC
CDR3: CSAQLAEEQFF

size: -
V: TRBV7-2
J: TRBJ2-1
D: -
DNA: TGTGCCAGCAGCCCCCCCGGGATTCGATACAATGAGCAGTTCTTC
CDR3: CASSPPGIRYNEQFF

size: -
V: TRBV20-1
J: TRBJ2-1
D: -
DNA: TGCAGTGCCGAGCGGAGGAGGACTCGTTCCTACAATGAGCAGTTCTTC
CDR3: CSAERRRTRSYNEQFF

size: -
V: TRBV5-1
J: TRBJ1-2
D: -
DNA: TGCGCCAGCAGCTTGGAACTAAATGGCTACACCTTC
CDR3: CASSLELNGYTF

size: -
V: TRBV5-1
J: TRBJ1-4
D: -
DNA: TGCGCCAGCAGCTTGGGGAGTTCAACTAATGAAAAACTGTTTTTT
CDR3: CASSLGSSTNEKLFF

size: -
V: TRBV2
J: TRBJ1-5
D: -
DNA: TGTGCCAGCTCACCGGCGGGACCTCTTCAGCCCCAGCATTTT
CDR3: CASSPAGPLQPQHF

size: -
V: TRBV28
J: TRBJ2-7
D: -
DNA: TGTGCCAGCAGACCCTCGTCTCCGGGGGCACATTACGAGCAGTACTTC
CDR3: CASRPSSPGAHYEQYF

size: -
V: TRBV20-1
J: TRBJ1-2
D: -
DNA: TGCAGTGCTAGTGAACAGGGAGGTGGTTCGTATGGCTACACCTTC
CDR3: CSASEQGGGSYGYTF

size: few
V: TRBV4-2
J: TRBJ2-1
D: TRBD2
DNA: TGTGCCAGCAGCCAAGGGCTAGCGGGAGGGCACCGGGGTATGGTCAATGAGCAGTTCTTC
CDR3: CASSQGLAGGHRGMVNEQFF

size: many
V: TRBV5-6
J: TRBJ2-4
D: -
DNA: TGTGCCAGCAGCTTAACAGGGAAAAACATTCAGTACTTC
CDR3: CASSLTGKNIQYF

size: few
V: TRBV11-2
J: TRBJ2-3
D: -
DNA: TGTGCCAGCAGCTTAATTTGGGCAGATACGCAGTATTTT
CDR3: CASSLIWADTQYF

size: -
V: TRBV5-1
J: TRBJ2-1
D: TRBD2
DNA: TGCGCCAGCAGCGTTAGCGGGACCTCAGAGGAGCAGTTCTTC
CDR3: CASSVSGTSEEQFF

size: few
V: TRBV7-3
J: TRBJ1-1
D: -
DNA: TGTGCCAGCAGCTGCCACCTTCGGGTGCTGAACACTGAAGCTTTCTTT
CDR3: CASSCHLRVLNTEAFF

size: few
V: TRBV20-1
J: TRBJ2-3
D: -
DNA: TGCAGTGCGCTACTCTCAATCCCCGGTTCCCGCACAGATACGCAGTATTTT
CDR3: CSALLSIPGSRTDTQYF

size: once
V: TRBV15
J: TRBJ2-7
D: -
DNA: TGTGCCACCAGCAACCGGGACGGCGACTACGAGCAGTACTTC
CDR3: CATSNRDGDYEQYF

size: few
V: TRBV20-1
J: TRBJ2-7
D: -
DNA: TGCAGTGCTCCCACCCCTCTGGGAACGGCAGTAGTTGGCAACGAGCAGTACTTC
CDR3: CSAPTPLGTAVVGNEQYF

size: -
V: TRBV15
J: TRBJ2-2
D: -
DNA: TGTGCCACCAGCAGAGACCCGCGAATAAGTTCCGGGGAGCTGTTTTTT
CDR3: CATSRDPRISSGELFF

size: -
V: TRBV5-6
J: TRBJ1-1
D: -
DNA: TGTGCCAGCAGCACCCTCCGGAGGGACACTGAAGCTTTCTTT
CDR3: CASSTLRRDTEAFF

size: -
V: TRBV5-1
J: TRBJ2-5
D: -
DNA: TGCGCCAGCAGCTTAGGACGGCCGCAAGAGACCCAGTACTTC
CDR3: CASSLGRPQETQYF

size: -
V: TRBV12-3/TRBV12-4
J: TRBJ2-1
D: TRBD2
DNA: TGTGCGACCCTAGCGGGAGGGGCGTTCGGTGAGCAGTTCTTC
CDR3: CATLAGGAFGEQFF

size: -
V: TRBV20-1
J: TRBJ2-2
D: -
DNA: TGCAGTGCTAGCGGGTTATTGACTTCCGGAAACACCGGGGAGCTGTTTTTT
CDR3: CSASGLLTSGNTGELFF

size: -
V: TRBV7-2
J: TRBJ2-1
D: TRBD1
DNA: TGTGCCAGCGGGTTAGGGGGCGCTGAGCAGTTCTTC
CDR3: CASGLGGAEQFF

size: -
V: TRBV12-3/TRBV12-4
J: TRBJ2-4
D: TRBD2
DNA: TGTGCCAGCAGTTTCAGTGGGAGGGACATTCAGTACTTC
CDR3: CASSFSGRDIQYF

size: -
V: TRBV6-1
J: TRBJ2-4
D: -
DNA: TGTGCCAGCAGGGCTGCTAGGGGGGGATTAGCCAAAAACATTCAGTACTTC
CDR3: CASRAARGGLAKNIQYF

size: -
V: TRBV12-3/TRBV12-4
J: TRBJ2-1
D: -
DNA: TGTGCCAGCACCTCCGGAGGGGCGATAGATGAGCAGTTCTTC
CDR3: CASTSGGAIDEQFF

size: few
V: TRBV15
J: TRBJ2-3
D: -
DNA: TGTGCCACCAGCGGCCCTCGCACAGATACGCAGTATTTT
CDR3: CATSGPRTDTQYF

size: few
V: TRBV10-3
J: TRBJ2-3
D: -
DNA: TGTGCCATCAGTGCTGGCGGTCAAGGCACAGATACGCAGTATTTT
CDR3: CAISAGGQGTDTQYF

size: -
V: TRBV7-2
J: TRBJ2-5
D: -
DNA: TGTGCCACCGCAGGGGCAGCGCCCTCGGAGACCCAGTACTTC
CDR3: CATAGAAPSETQYF

size: -
V: TRBV7-2
J: TRBJ2-4
D: -
DNA: TGTGCCAGCAGCTTCATCCAGGGAGTGAAAAACATTCAGTACTTC
CDR3: CASSFIQGVKNIQYF

size: -
V: TRBV5-4
J: TRBJ2-3
D: -
DNA: TGTGCCAGCAGCCTATGGGCTACGGGGACTAGCACAGATACGCAGTATTTT
CDR3: CASSLWATGTSTDTQYF

size: few
V: TRBV28
J: TRBJ1-1
D: -
DNA: TGTGCCAGCCTGACTCCCGGGGGCACGAACACTGAAGCTTTCTTT
CDR3: CASLTPGGTNTEAFF

size: -
V: TRBV12-3/TRBV12-4
J: TRBJ2-3
D: -
DNA: TGTGCCAGCAGTTTATTAAGGGCCCATTGGCAGTATTTT
CDR3: CASSLLRAHWQYF